This section outlines one T cell receptor (beta chain) sequence together with its context. The entry originates in a study of blood T cell repertoires in COVID-19. Study-level information: The United States, Italy and Spain supplied acute and convalescent COVID-19 samples. T cells, B-cell-depleted T cells, or PBMCs supplied cDNA or gDNA.

Trimming left V 2 bases short and J 1 base short, with 8 bases between. The CDR3 extends over 14 amino acids. In germline, CDR1 is LNHNV, CDR2 YYDKDF (reference sequence). In the study's own analysis: The authors estimated nucleated cell counts from reference gene primer amplification. TCRdb's copy holds only in-frame clones and misses some; the assay was immunoSEQ multiplex PCR. That table is the source of V, J and clone size, and D and trimming were worked out from the DNA. The table has some 370,000 clones, around 90% seen once. This TCR derives from a man younger than 35 with active or convalescent COVID-19. The genes are TRBV15 and TRBJ1-1; D uncertain. Material for sequencing was peripheral blood. The CDR3 DNA reads TGTGCCACCAGCAGAAAAACAGAGAACACTGAAGCTTTCTTT. This encodes CATSRKTENTEAFF.